The T cell receptor beta chain described here comes from a study of beta chain features in type 1 diabetes. General study points: Across all four CD4+ subsets, people with type 1 diabetes showed modestly shorter TCRB CDR3s.

Details on this clone: Antigen: not known.

TCRB transcripts that were expressed got sequenced, as all of the isolated RNA had been reverse transcribed. Sequenced by immunoSEQ multiplex PCR; TCRdb stores in-frame clones only, minus some. Here the sample spans 200,000 to 300,000 clones, around 21% being singletons. Trimming took 6 bases from V and 3 from J, leaving 8 bases between them. The germline CDR1 and CDR2 sequences are SNHLY and FYNNEI. This CDR3 has 12 residues. The V call is TRBV2, the J call TRBJ2-5, with D possibly TRBD1 on 6 matching bases. The sample was naive CD4+ T cells from blood. The TCR comes from a woman aged 35 to 49 with type 1 diabetes. Here the CDR3 reads CASSGQKETQYF. DNA for the CDR3: TGTGCCAGCAGCGGACAGAAAGAGACCCAGTACTTC.